Each of the 29 T cell receptor beta chains below was sequenced from the same sample in a study of PD-1 blockade in classical Hodgkin lymphoma. Repertoires were generated with immunoSEQ multiplex PCR, while TCRdb's copy carries only in-frame clones and drops some. Among 5,500 to 7,500 clones listed, roughly 85% were seen once. Time point indicated: cycle 4 day 1 (C4D1), after less than 7 weeks of nivolumab. There was relapse after autologous stem cell transplantation in every patient, and there was variation in brentuximab vedotin exposure. The sequencing used peripheral blood mononuclear cells (PBMCs), collected before the fourth cycle of nivolumab. The source of these receptors is a human donor with classical Hodgkin lymphoma.

This chain joins TRBV7-9 and TRBJ2-1, with 8 bases fitting TRBD2. Germline V gives CDR1 SEHNR, CDR2 FQNEAQ (reference sequence). The CDR3 has 16 amino acids. V shed 0 bases and J 6 bases; nucleotides not matched to a gene: 7. The CDR3 protein is CASSLASSGYLNEQFF. The CDR3 coding sequence is TGTGCCAGCAGCTTAGCATCTAGCGGGTACCTCAATGAGCAGTTCTTC.

The chain couples TRBV7-9 to TRBJ2-7, with 12 bases lining up with TRBD1. The CDR3 loop spans 15 amino acids. The V and J ends lost 5 bases and 5 bases, in that order; junction bases with no gene match: 7. The germline V gene encodes CDR1 SEHNR and CDR2 FQNEAQ (reference sequence). The CDR3 region is CASSQTGTGGHEQYF. The CDR3 DNA reads as TGTGCCAGCAGCCAAACCGGGACAGGGGGCCACGAGCAGTACTTC.

This clone was counted a single time. The chain carries TRBV5-5 and TRBJ2-2; 9 bases line up with TRBD1. Trimming at V came to 3 bases and at J to 5 bases, leaving 5 bases not matched to a gene. Germline CDR1 is SGHKS and CDR2 is YYEKEE (reference sequence). The length of the CDR3 is 15 residues. Here the CDR3 reads CASSWDRVGTGELFF. CDR3 DNA sequence: TGTGCCAGCAGCTGGGACAGGGTCGGGACCGGGGAGCTGTTTTTT.

This clone was counted only a few times. The V and J genes are TRBV7-2 and TRBJ1-2; 7 bases fit TRBD1. This CDR3 spans 16 amino acids. V lost 4 bases to trimming and J lost 4 bases; unmatched junction nucleotides: 12. CDR1 SGHTA and CDR2 FQGNSA come from the germline V gene. CDR3 nucleotides: TGTGCCAGCAGCTCCATCGGGACAGCCTGGGGCTATGGCTACACCTTC. It yields the protein CASSSIGTAWGYGYTF.

This rearrangement joins TRBV28 to TRBJ2-7; 8 nucleotides match TRBD1. V shed 4 bases and J 3 bases; nucleotides not matched to a gene: 8. The germline gives CDR1 MDHEN, CDR2 SYDVKM. The CDR3 sequence is 15 residues long. The CDR3 DNA sequence: TGTGCCAGCAGTTACACAGGGGGAGTTGGCTACGAGCAGTACTTC. This codes for CASSYTGGVGYEQYF.

The chain uses TRBV11-2 and TRBJ1-2, with D possibly matching TRBD1 (5 bases). The CDR3 is 12 residues long. Trimming took 2 bases from V and 6 from J, leaving 7 bases between them. Germline CDR1 reads SGHAT; CDR2 reads FQNNGV. This chain's CDR3 is CASSLQGNGYTF. The CDR3 bases are TGTGCCAGCAGCTTACAGGGTAATGGCTACACCTTC.

This clone was observed once. This chain uses TRBV4-3 with TRBJ1-2; D not resolved. The CDR3 contains 15 residues. Germline loops: CDR1 LGHNA, CDR2 YSLEER. Trimming pared 0 bases from V and 0 bases from J, leaving 8 bases between. CDR3 nucleotide sequence: TGCGCCAGCAGCCAAGAACCGAGGTCTAACTATGGCTACACCTTC. Translating it yields CASSQEPRSNYGYTF.

The rearrangement joins TRBV2 to TRBJ1-4; the match to TRBD1 covers 8 bases. The J segment lost 5 bases and the V segment lost 2 bases, leaving 4 bases of the junction unmatched. This CDR3 is 15 amino acids long. From germline, CDR1 is SNHLY and CDR2 FYNNEI. CDR3 in amino acids: CASSEQGAGNEKLFF. The CDR3 DNA is TGTGCCAGCAGTGAACAGGGGGCGGGGAATGAAAAACTGTTTTTT.

This chain uses TRBV6-5 with TRBJ1-2, with D hard to call. The germline V gene encodes CDR1 MNHEY and CDR2 SVGAGI. V lost 2 bases and J 4 bases, leaving 8 bases between the germline ends. The CDR3 extends over 13 amino acids. CDR3 loop: CASSYEVRYGYTF. For the CDR3, the DNA is TGTGCCAGCAGTTACGAGGTTCGCTATGGCTACACCTTC.

The chain combines TRBV7-9 with TRBJ2-1, with 8 bases lining up with TRBD1. The CDR3 totals 19 residues. After removal of 1 base from V and 2 bases from J, the junction contained 13 bases not matched to a gene. Per the germline V gene, CDR1 is SEHNR and CDR2 is FQNEAQ (reference sequence). The CDR3 bases are TGTGCCAGCAGCTTAGGGACAGGGCTTCGGGGGTCAACCTACAATGAGCAGTTCTTC. It is translated as CASSLGTGLRGSTYNEQFF. Variable domain in full (rest from reference TRBV7-9 and TRBJ2-1): DTGVSQNPRHKITKRGQNVTFRCDPISEHNRLYWYRQTLGQGPEFLTYFQNEAQLEKSRLLSDRFSAERPKGSFSTLEIQRTEQGDSAMYLCASSLGTGLRGSTYNEQFFGPGTRLTVL.

The rearrangement links TRBV18 to TRBJ2-1, with 12 bases matching TRBD1. The CDR3 runs to 18 residues. Germline CDR1 is KGHSH and CDR2 is LQKENI. With 5 bases clipped from V and 1 base from J, the junction kept 9 bases outside the gene matches. CDR3 sequence (DNA): TGTGCCAGCTCAGCAACCGGGACAGGGGGCGATTCCTACAATGAGCAGTTCTTC. It codes for CASSATGTGGDSYNEQFF.

The V gene is TRBV27, the J gene TRBJ2-1, with 13 bases identical to TRBD2. CDR3 length: 17 amino acids. Trimming cost V 5 bases and J 6 bases; bases outside gene matches: 10. The germline V gene encodes CDR1 MNHEY and CDR2 SMNVEV (reference sequence). The CDR3 DNA follows: TGTGCCAGCAGTCGGGGAGGAACTAGCGGGGGGGCCAATGAGCAGTTCTTC. Protein product: CASSRGGTSGGANEQFF.

This chain uses TRBV10-3 with TRBJ2-5; unclear D gene. This CDR3 has 12 amino acids. The V gene's germline CDR1 is ENHRY and CDR2 SYGVKD. Trimming pared 2 bases from V and 5 bases from J, leaving 6 bases between. In DNA form, the CDR3 reads TGTGCCATCAGTGAGGTTTGGGAGACCCAGTACTTC. This encodes CAISEVWETQYF.

V usage is TRBV5-1 and J usage is TRBJ2-5; 7 bases fit TRBD1. V was clipped by 0 bases and J by 5 bases; unmatched bases: 7. Germline V gene data show CDR1 as SGHRS and CDR2 as YFSETQ. This CDR3 contains 15 residues. The CDR3: CASSLGQGVYETQYF. CDR3 sequence (DNA): TGCGCCAGCAGCTTGGGTCAGGGGGTGTACGAGACCCAGTACTTC.

V and J are TRBV18 and TRBJ1-5; weak D call: TRBD1 (5 bases). Germline CDR1 KGHSH, CDR2 LQKENI. V was trimmed by 3 bases and J by 3 bases, leaving 15 bases between them. This CDR3 region has 16 residues. The CDR3 spells CASSPADSGFNQPQHF. DNA for the CDR3: TGTGCCAGCTCACCTGCGGATTCAGGGTTCAATCAGCCCCAGCATTTT.

CDR3 sequence: CASSKGFNGYTF. As DNA, the CDR3 is TGTGCCAGCAGTAAAGGTTTTAATGGCTACACCTTC. The chain carries TRBV6-6 and TRBJ1-2, with D hard to call. This CDR3 is 12 amino acids long. Trimming removed 5 bases from V and 6 bases from J, with 10 bases in between. Germline lookup yields CDR1 MNHNY and CDR2 SVGAGI (reference sequence).

The chain has TRBV5-4 and TRBJ1-2; 9 bases are a match to TRBD1. The CDR3 contains 15 residues. Trimming removed 4 bases from V and 3 bases from J; junction bases left unmatched: 7. CDR1 and CDR2 from the germline V gene are SGHNT and YYREEE (reference sequence). This CDR3 reads CASSPRTGEHYGYTF. The CDR3 DNA reads TGTGCCAGCAGCCCACGGACAGGGGAGCACTATGGCTACACCTTC.

This chain joins TRBV6-5 and TRBJ2-3; D not resolved. The CDR3 runs 14 residues. V was cut by 2 bases and J by 1 base, with 7 bases left in between. The germline V gene encodes CDR1 MNHEY and CDR2 SVGAGI. The CDR3 protein is CASSYTAGTDTQYF. CDR3 DNA sequence: TGTGCCAGCAGTTACACGGCAGGCACAGATACGCAGTATTTT.

This chain connects TRBV19 to TRBJ1-1; D possibly corresponds to TRBD1 (5 bases). The germline V gene has CDR1 LNHDA and CDR2 SQIVND (reference sequence). The germline V and J ends were trimmed by 4 bases and 6 bases, with 15 bases remaining between them. This CDR3 region has 14 residues. The chain's CDR3 is CASSSQGGIAEAFF. In nucleotides, the CDR3 is TGTGCCAGTAGTAGTCAGGGCGGTATTGCTGAAGCTTTCTTT. Supplemented by reference TRBV19 and TRBJ1-1, the full variable domain reads DGGITQSPKYLFRKEGQNVTLSCEQNLNHDAMYWYRQDPGQGLRLIYYSQIVNDFQKGDIAEGYSVSREKKESFPLTVTSAQKNPTAFYLCASSSQGGIAEAFFGQGTRLTVV.

V gene TRBV25-1 combines with J gene TRBJ2-7; D possibly corresponds to TRBD1 (5 bases). This CDR3 is built from 13 residues. Germline V gives CDR1 MGHDK, CDR2 SYGVNS. Trimming removed 5 bases from V and 0 bases from J, with 8 bases in between. This chain's CDR3 is CASSQTDSYEQYF. DNA of the CDR3: TGTGCCAGCAGTCAGACAGACTCCTACGAGCAGTACTTC.

This sequence joins TRBV2 and TRBJ2-7, with 8 bases lining up with TRBD1. The trim removed 6 bases at V and 6 bases at J, leaving 7 bases unmatched. The germline CDR1 and CDR2 sequences are SNHLY and FYNNEI. The CDR3 totals 13 residues. Here the CDR3 DNA reads TGTGCCAGCAGGGCAGGGACAGGCATCGAGCAGTACTTC. Its protein is CASRAGTGIEQYF.

The rearrangement joins TRBV9 to TRBJ2-1; 11 bases line up with TRBD1. From germline, CDR1 is SGDLS and CDR2 YYNGEE. The length of the CDR3 is 16 residues. Trimming cost V 0 bases and J 10 bases; bases outside gene matches: 9. The CDR3 DNA reads TGTGCCAGCAGCGTAGGGCAGATCCGGGACAGGGGGGAGCAGTTCTTC. Translation gives CASSVGQIRDRGEQFF.

The chain recombines TRBV4-1 with TRBJ1-4; maybe TRBD1 (6 bases). Trimming cost V 4 bases and J 7 bases, with 13 bases left between them. CDR1 and CDR2 (germline): MGHRA, YSYEKL. This CDR3 is 14 amino acids long. The CDR3 DNA follows: TGCGCCAGCAGCCCGGACAGTAAGGGTGAAAAACTGTTTTTT. This translates into CASSPDSKGEKLFF.

The chain links TRBV6-9 to TRBJ2-5, with D uncertain. The J call may not be correct, given that the DNA end is closer to TRBJ2-7. Germline V gene data show CDR1 as MNHGY and CDR2 as SVAAGI. There are 14 residues in the CDR3. CDR3 coding DNA: TGTGCCAGCAGTTACAATGGCAAGACCTACGAGCAGTACTTC. Translated: CASSYNGKTYEQYF.

The chain couples TRBV18 to TRBJ1-1; D ambiguous. V lost 3 bases, J lost 0 bases, and 29 bases lay in between. The CDR3 is 21 amino acids. Germline V gene sequence: CDR1 KGHSH, CDR2 LQKENI. The CDR3 region is CASSPMGFFTTLTRMNTEAFF. The CDR3 coding sequence is TGTGCCAGCTCACCTATGGGATTTTTCACAACCCTAACCCGCATGAACACTGAAGCTTTCTTT.

The V and J genes are TRBV5-1 and TRBJ1-6; 12 nucleotides align to TRBD1. This CDR3 has 15 amino acids. V gave up 4 bases and J gave up 9 bases; unmatched junction bases: 5. CDR1 and CDR2 from the germline V gene are SGHRS and YFSETQ. CDR3 bases: TGCGCCAGCAGCGCGAAGGGACAGGGGGCTTCACCCCTCCACTTT. It is translated as CASSAKGQGASPLHF.

The V and J genes are TRBV4-2 and TRBJ1-2, with a weak D call TRBD1 (6 bases). V lost 0 bases and J 4 bases, leaving 12 bases between the germline ends. The length of the CDR3 is 15 residues. From germline, CDR1 is LGHNA and CDR2 YNFKEQ. CDR3 sequence (DNA): TGTGCCAGCAGCCAAGATCTAGGGGGAGGCTATGGCTACACCTTC. Protein: CASSQDLGGGYGYTF.

This chain links TRBV5-4 with TRBJ2-7; TRBD1 agrees at 7 bases. Germline assignment: CDR1 SGHNT and CDR2 YYREEE (reference sequence). The V and J ends lost 0 bases and 2 bases, in that order; junction bases with no gene match: 2. This CDR3 is 14 amino acids long. The CDR3 loop is CASSLDRGPYEQYF. The CDR3 nucleotides are TGTGCCAGCAGCTTGGACAGGGGCCCCTACGAGCAGTACTTC.

The chain carries TRBV7-9 and TRBJ1-2; the match to TRBD1 covers 8 bases. This CDR3 is 17 amino acids long. The V gene end was trimmed by 8 bases and the J gene end by 5 bases; junction bases not matched to a gene: 19. Germline CDR1 and CDR2: SEHNR and FQNEAQ (reference sequence). DNA for the CDR3: TGTGCCAGCCGGCCGGAGACAGGGGCGCCCGGCCTGTATGGCTACACCTTC. Residues: CASRPETGAPGLYGYTF. The whole variable domain, remainder taken from reference TRBV7-9 and TRBJ1-2, is DTGVSQNPRHKITKRGQNVTFRCDPISEHNRLYWYRQTLGQGPEFLTYFQNEAQLEKSRLLSDRFSAERPKGSFSTLEIQRTEQGDSAMYLCASRPETGAPGLYGYTFGSGTRLTVV.